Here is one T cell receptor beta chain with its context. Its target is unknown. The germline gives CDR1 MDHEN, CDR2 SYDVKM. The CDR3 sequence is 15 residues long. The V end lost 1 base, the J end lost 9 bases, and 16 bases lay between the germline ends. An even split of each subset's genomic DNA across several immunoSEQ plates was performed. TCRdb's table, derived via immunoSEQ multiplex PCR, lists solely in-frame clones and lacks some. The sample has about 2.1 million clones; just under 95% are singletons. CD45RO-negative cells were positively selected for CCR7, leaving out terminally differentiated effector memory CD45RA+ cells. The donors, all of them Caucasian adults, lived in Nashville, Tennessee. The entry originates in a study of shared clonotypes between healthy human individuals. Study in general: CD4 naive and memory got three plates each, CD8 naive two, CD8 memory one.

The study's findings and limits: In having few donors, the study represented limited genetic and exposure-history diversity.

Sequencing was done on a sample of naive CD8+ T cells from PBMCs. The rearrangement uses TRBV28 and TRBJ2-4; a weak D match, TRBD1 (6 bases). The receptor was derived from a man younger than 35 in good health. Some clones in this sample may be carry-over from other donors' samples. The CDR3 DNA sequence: TGTGCCAGCAGTTTATACAGGGCGCCGGGCAGCATTCAGTACTTC. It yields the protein CASSLYRAPGSIQYF.